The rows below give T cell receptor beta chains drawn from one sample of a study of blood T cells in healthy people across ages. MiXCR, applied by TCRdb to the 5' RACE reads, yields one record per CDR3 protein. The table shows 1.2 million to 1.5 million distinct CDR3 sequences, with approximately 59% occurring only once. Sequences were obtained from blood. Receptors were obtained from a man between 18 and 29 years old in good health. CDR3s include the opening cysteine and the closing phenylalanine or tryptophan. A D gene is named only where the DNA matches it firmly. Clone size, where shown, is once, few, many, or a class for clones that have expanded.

CDR3: CAIIRDLAGTGELFF
DNA: TGTGCCATCATAAGGGACTTAGCGGGCACCGGGGAGCTGTTTTTT
D: TRBD2
J: TRBJ2-2
V: TRBV10-3
size: few

CDR3: CASSHRGPAQGEQFF
DNA: TGCGCCAGCAGCCACCGGGGACCGGCTCAGGGTGAGCAGTTCTTC
D: .
J: TRBJ2-1
V: TRBV5-1
size: few

CDR3: CASSELGAGTEAFF
DNA: TGCGCCAGCAGTGAGTTGGGGGCCGGCACTGAAGCTTTCTTT
D: .
J: TRBJ1-1
V: TRBV10-2
size: once

CDR3: CASGQGGSPDTQYF
DNA: TGTGCTAGTGGACAGGGAGGGAGTCCAGATACGCAGTATTTT
D: .
J: TRBJ2-3
V: TRBV12-5
size: once

CDR3: CATHTDQTPYEQYF
DNA: TGTGCCACCCATACCGACCAAACCCCCTACGAGCAGTACTTC
D: .
J: TRBJ2-7
V: TRBV2
size: few

CDR3: CAISPGPELAGDLQETQYF
DNA: TGTGCCATCAGCCCCGGTCCGGAGCTAGCGGGAGACCTCCAAGAGACCCAGTACTTC
D: TRBD2
J: TRBJ2-5
V: TRBV10-3
size: .

CDR3: CASSFSGDQTYEQYF
DNA: TGTGCCAGCAGCTTCTCGGGAGACCAGACCTACGAGCAGTACTTC
D: .
J: TRBJ2-7
V: TRBV7-9
size: .

CDR3: CASRETQSYEQYF
DNA: TGTGCCAGCAGGGAGACTCAGTCCTACGAGCAGTACTTC
D: .
J: TRBJ2-7
V: TRBV6-2/TRBV6-3
size: .

CDR3: CASCSGGNTGELFF
DNA: TGTGCCAGCTGTTCGGGGGGGAACACCGGGGAGCTGTTTTTT
D: TRBD2
J: TRBJ2-2
V: TRBV6-2/TRBV6-3
size: few

CDR3: CSARGTSEYF
DNA: TGCAGTGCTAGGGGGACTAGCGAGTACTTC
D: TRBD2
J: TRBJ2-5
V: TRBV20-1
size: .

CDR3: CASRPSGTFSYGYTF
DNA: TGTGCCAGCAGGCCCTCCGGGACATTTTCCTATGGCTACACCTTC
D: .
J: TRBJ1-2
V: TRBV3-1
size: few

CDR3: CASSLMDNLGTDTQYF
DNA: TGTGCCAGCAGCCTAATGGACAATTTAGGCACAGATACGCAGTATTTT
D: .
J: TRBJ2-3
V: TRBV12-3/TRBV12-4
size: once

CDR3: CSARAGTNQETQYF
DNA: TGCAGTGCTAGGGCCGGGACGAACCAAGAGACCCAGTACTTC
D: .
J: TRBJ2-5
V: TRBV20-1
size: .

CDR3: CASTLLPTEAFF
DNA: TGTGCCAGCACCCTCCTTCCAACCGAAGCTTTCTTT
D: .
J: TRBJ1-1
V: TRBV6-6
size: .

CDR3: CATSDFRTGDRFDEQFF
DNA: TGTGCCACCAGTGATTTCCGTACAGGGGACCGCTTTGATGAGCAGTTCTTC
D: TRBD1
J: TRBJ2-1
V: TRBV24-1
size: .

CDR3: CASSLGGLAGGLAGELFF
DNA: TGTGCCAGCAGCTTAGGGGGGCTAGCGGGAGGTCTGGCCGGGGAGCTGTTTTTT
D: TRBD2
J: TRBJ2-2
V: TRBV7-2
size: .

CDR3: CASSVRTANTEAFF
DNA: TGCGCCAGCAGTGTAAGGACAGCGAACACTGAAGCTTTCTTT
D: .
J: TRBJ1-1
V: TRBV5-1
size: once

CDR3: CSATAGGRIQYF
DNA: TGCAGTGCCACCGCGGGGGGGCGCATTCAGTACTTC
D: TRBD2
J: TRBJ2-4
V: TRBV20-1
size: .

CDR3: CASSFGSGTGGSLIEKLFF
DNA: TGTGCCAGCAGTTTCGGTTCCGGGACAGGGGGCTCCTTAATAGAAAAACTGTTTTTT
D: TRBD1
J: TRBJ1-4
V: TRBV12-3/TRBV12-4
size: .

CDR3: CASSGQQGYTDTQYF
DNA: TGCGCCAGCAGCGGGCAACAGGGATACACAGATACGCAGTATTTT
D: .
J: TRBJ2-3
V: TRBV5-1
size: .

CDR3: CASSYGRGASYEQYF
DNA: TGTGCCAGCAGTTACGGGCGGGGAGCGTCATACGAGCAGTACTTC
D: .
J: TRBJ2-7
V: TRBV6-5
size: .

CDR3: CSASGGLRPPYNEQFF
DNA: TGCAGTGCTAGTGGGGGGCTCCGGCCTCCCTACAATGAGCAGTTCTTC
D: .
J: TRBJ2-1
V: TRBV20-1
size: .

CDR3: CSARGGTAPNYGYTF
DNA: TGCAGTGCTAGAGGGGGAACGGCTCCTAACTATGGCTACACCTTC
D: .
J: TRBJ1-2
V: TRBV20-1
size: .

CDR3: CASRHKFTGSYEQFF
DNA: TGCGCCAGCAGACACAAGTTTACAGGGTCGTATGAGCAGTTCTTC
D: .
J: TRBJ2-1
V: TRBV4-1
size: .

CDR3: CASSSGQGVLKGYTF
DNA: TGTGCCAGCAGCTCGGGACAGGGGGTACTTAAGGGCTACACCTTC
D: TRBD1
J: TRBJ1-2
V: TRBV7-9
size: few

CDR3: CASAGLLSYEQYF
DNA: TGCGCCAGCGCGGGACTACTCTCCTACGAGCAGTACTTC
D: TRBD2
J: TRBJ2-7
V: TRBV10-2
size: .

CDR3: CASGLVRAGEIAEQFF
DNA: TGTGCTAGTGGTTTGGTAAGGGCAGGGGAAATTGCTGAGCAGTTCTTC
D: .
J: TRBJ2-1
V: TRBV12-5
size: .

CDR3: CASSDAWDRKNTEAFF
DNA: TGCGCCAGCAGCGACGCTTGGGACAGGAAGAACACTGAAGCTTTCTTT
D: TRBD1
J: TRBJ1-1
V: TRBV5-1
size: few